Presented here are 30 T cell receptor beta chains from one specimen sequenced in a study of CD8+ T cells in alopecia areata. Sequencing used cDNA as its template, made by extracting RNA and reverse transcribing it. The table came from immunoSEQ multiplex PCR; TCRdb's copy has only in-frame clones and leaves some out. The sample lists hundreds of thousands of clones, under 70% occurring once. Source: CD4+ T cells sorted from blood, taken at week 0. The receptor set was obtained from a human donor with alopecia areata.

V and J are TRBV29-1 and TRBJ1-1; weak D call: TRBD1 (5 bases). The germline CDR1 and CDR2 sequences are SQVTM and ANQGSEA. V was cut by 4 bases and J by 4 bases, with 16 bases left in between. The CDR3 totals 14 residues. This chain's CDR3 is CSVGSGLGSTEAFF. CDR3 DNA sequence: TGCAGCGTTGGGTCAGGGTTGGGGAGCACTGAAGCTTTCTTT.

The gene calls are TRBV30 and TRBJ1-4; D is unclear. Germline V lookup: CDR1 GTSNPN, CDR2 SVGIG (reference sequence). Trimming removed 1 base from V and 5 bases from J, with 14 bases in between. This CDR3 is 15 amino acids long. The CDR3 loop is CAWSAPTGPNEKLFF. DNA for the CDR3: TGTGCCTGGAGTGCCCCGACCGGACCAAATGAAAAACTGTTTTTT.

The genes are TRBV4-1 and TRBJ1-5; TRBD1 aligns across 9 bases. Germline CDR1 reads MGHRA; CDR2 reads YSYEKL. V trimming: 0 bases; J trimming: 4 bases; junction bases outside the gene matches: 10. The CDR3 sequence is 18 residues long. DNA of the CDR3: TGCGCCAGCAGCCAAGATCCCCTAAGGGACAGGGCGAATCAGCCCCAGCATTTT. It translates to CASSQDPLRDRANQPQHF.

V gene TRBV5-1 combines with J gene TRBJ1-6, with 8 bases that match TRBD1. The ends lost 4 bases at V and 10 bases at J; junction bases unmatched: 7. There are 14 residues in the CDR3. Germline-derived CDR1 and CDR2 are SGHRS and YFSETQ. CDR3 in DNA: TGCGCCAGCAGCCGAGACAGGGGTGGGTCACCCCTCCACTTT. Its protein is CASSRDRGGSPLHF.

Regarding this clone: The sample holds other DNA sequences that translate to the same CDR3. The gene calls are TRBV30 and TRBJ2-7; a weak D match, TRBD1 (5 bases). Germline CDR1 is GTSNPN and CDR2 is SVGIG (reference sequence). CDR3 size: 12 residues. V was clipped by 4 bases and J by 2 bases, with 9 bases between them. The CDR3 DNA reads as TGTGCCTGGAAGGGGCTTCCCTACGAGCAGTACTTC. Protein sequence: CAWKGLPYEQYF.

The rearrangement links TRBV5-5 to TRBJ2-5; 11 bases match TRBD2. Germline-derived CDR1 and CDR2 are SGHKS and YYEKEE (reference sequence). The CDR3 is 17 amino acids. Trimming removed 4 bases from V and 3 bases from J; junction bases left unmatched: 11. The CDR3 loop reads CASSARTLAGGEETQYF. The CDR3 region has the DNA TGTGCCAGCAGCGCCCGAACCCTAGCGGGGGGCGAAGAGACCCAGTACTTC.

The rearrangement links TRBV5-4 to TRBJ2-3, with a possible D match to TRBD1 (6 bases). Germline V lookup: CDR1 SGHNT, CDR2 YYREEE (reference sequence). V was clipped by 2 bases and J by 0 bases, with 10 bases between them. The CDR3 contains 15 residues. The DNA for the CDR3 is TGTGCCAGCAGCTTAGCAGGGGATAGCACAGATACGCAGTATTTT. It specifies CASSLAGDSTDTQYF.

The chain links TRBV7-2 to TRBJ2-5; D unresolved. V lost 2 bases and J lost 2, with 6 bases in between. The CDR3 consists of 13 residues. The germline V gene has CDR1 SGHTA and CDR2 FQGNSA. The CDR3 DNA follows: TGTGCCAGCAGCTTAACTACACAAGAGACCCAGTACTTC. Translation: CASSLTTQETQYF.

This CDR3 reads CSVGYRGYGYTF. CDR3 nucleotides: TGCAGCGTTGGGTACAGGGGCTATGGCTACACCTTC. The rearrangement joins TRBV29-1 to TRBJ1-2, with TRBD1 matching 7 bases. CDR1 is SQVTM and CDR2 is ANQGSEA in the germline V gene. CDR3 length: 12 residues. Trimming cost V 4 bases and J 4 bases; bases outside gene matches: 3.

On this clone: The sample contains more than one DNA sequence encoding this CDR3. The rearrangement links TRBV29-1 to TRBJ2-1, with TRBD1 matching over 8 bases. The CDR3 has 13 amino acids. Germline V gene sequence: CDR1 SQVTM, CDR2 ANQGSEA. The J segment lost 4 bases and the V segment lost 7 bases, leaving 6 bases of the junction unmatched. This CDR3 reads CSARQGSYNEQFF. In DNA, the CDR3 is TGCAGCGCCCGACAGGGGTCGTACAATGAGCAGTTCTTC.

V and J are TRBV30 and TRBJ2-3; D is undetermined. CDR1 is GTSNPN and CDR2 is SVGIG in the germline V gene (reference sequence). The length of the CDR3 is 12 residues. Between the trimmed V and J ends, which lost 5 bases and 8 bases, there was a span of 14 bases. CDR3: CAWSSVVATQYF. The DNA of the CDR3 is TGTGCCTGGTCGTCGGTTGTCGCTACGCAGTATTTT.

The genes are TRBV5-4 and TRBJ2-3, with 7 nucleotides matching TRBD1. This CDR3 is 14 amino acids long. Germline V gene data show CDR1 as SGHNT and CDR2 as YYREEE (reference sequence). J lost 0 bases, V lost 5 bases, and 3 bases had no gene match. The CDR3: CASSMTGSTDTQYF. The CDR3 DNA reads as TGTGCCAGCAGTATGACAGGGAGCACAGATACGCAGTATTTT.

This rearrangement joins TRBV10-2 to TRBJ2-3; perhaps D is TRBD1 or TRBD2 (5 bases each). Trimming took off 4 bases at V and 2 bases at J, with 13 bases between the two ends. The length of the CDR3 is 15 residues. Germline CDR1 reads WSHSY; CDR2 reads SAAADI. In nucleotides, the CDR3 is TGCGCCAGCAGTGGTGGGACGCCGTACACAGATACGCAGTATTTT. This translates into CASSGGTPYTDTQYF.

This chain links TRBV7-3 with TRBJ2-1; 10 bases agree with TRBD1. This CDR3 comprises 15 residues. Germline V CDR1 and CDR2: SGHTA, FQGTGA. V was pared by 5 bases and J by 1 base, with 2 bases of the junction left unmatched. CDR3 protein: CASSTGQGSYNEQFF. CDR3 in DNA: TGTGCCAGCAGCACGGGACAGGGGTCCTACAATGAGCAGTTCTTC. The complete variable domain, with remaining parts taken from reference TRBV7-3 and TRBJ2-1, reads GAGVSQTPSNKVTEKGKYVELRCDPISGHTALYWYRQSLGQGPEFLIYFQGTGAADDSGLPNDRFFAVRPEGSVSTLKIQRTERGDSAVYLCASSTGQGSYNEQFFGPGTRLTVL.

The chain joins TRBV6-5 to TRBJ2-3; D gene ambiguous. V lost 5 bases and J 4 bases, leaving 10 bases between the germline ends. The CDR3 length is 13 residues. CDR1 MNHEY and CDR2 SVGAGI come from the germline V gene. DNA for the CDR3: TGTGCCAGCAGTCCCTTTGAGGCAGATACGCAGTATTTT. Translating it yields CASSPFEADTQYF.

The CDR3 bases are TGTGCCAGCAGCTTAAGGCCACAAGAGACCCAGTACTTC. It yields the protein CASSLRPQETQYF. The chain is built from TRBV7-9 and TRBJ2-5; the D is unclear. CDR1 is SEHNR, CDR2 FQNEAQ, per germline (reference sequence). CDR3 length: 13 amino acids. Trimming stripped 2 bases from V and 2 bases from J, with 6 bases between.

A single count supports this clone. For the CDR3, the DNA is TGCGCCATTTCTTTCGGGAGCAATCAGCCCCAGCATTTT. The encoded protein is CAISFGSNQPQHF. V and J are TRBV23-1 and TRBJ1-5, with D unresolved. TRBV23-1 is given ORF status, its function remaining uncertain. The CDR3 contains 13 residues. V was pared by 10 bases and J by 1 base, with 11 bases between.

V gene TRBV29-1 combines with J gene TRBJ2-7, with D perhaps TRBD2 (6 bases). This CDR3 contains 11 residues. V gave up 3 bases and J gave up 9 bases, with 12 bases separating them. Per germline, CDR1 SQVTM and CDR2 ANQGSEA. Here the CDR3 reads CSVEEGSGQYF. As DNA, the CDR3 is TGCAGCGTTGAGGAGGGATCGGGGCAGTACTTC.

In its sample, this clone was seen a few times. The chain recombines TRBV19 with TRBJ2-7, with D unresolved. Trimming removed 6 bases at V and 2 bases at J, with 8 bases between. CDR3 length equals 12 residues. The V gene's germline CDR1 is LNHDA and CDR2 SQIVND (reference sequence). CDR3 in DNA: TGTGCCAGTAGAGGCAGAACCTACGAGCAGTACTTC. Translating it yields CASRGRTYEQYF.

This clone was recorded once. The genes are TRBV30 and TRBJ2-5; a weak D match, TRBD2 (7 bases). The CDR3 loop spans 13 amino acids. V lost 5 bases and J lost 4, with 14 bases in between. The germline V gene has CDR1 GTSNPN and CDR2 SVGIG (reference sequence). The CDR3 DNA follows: TGTGCCTGGGGGGCCGGGGGGCTAGAGACCCAGTACTTC. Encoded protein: CAWGAGGLETQYF.

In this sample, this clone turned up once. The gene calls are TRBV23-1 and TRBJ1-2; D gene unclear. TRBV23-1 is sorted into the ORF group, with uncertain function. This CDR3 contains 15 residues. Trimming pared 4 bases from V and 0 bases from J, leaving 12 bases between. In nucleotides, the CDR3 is TGCGCCAGCAGTCCTAATAATCACGCTAACTATGGCTACACCTTC. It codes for CASSPNNHANYGYTF.

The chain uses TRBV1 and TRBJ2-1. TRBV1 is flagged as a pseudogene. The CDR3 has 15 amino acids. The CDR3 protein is CTSSQSTLRYNEQFF. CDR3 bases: TGCACCAGCAGCCAGTCGACCTTACGGTACAATGAGCAGTTCTTC.

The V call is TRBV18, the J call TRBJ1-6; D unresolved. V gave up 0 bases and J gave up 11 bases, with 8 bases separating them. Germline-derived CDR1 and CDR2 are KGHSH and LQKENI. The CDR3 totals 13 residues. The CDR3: CASSPPAEPPLHF. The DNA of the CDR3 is TGTGCCAGCTCACCACCGGCGGAGCCACCCCTCCACTTT.

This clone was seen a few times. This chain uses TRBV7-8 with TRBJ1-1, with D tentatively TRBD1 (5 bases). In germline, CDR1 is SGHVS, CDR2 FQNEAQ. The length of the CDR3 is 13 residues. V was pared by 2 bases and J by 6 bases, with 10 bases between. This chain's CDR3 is CASSLRRGAEAFF. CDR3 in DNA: TGTGCCAGCAGCTTACGGCGGGGGGCTGAAGCTTTCTTT.

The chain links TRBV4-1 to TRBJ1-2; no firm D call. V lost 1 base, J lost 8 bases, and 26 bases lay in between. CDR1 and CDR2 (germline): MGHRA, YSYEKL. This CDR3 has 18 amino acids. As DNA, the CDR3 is TGCGCCAGCAGCCAAGTGAGGACCCGGACTTCGTCGGGTGGCGGCTACACCTTC. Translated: CASSQVRTRTSSGGGYTF.

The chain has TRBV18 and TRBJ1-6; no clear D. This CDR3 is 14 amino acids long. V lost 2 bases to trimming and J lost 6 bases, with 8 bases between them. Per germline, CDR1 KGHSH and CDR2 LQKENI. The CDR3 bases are TGTGCCAGCTCACCAGGGCATAGTAATTCACCCCTCCACTTT. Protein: CASSPGHSNSPLHF.

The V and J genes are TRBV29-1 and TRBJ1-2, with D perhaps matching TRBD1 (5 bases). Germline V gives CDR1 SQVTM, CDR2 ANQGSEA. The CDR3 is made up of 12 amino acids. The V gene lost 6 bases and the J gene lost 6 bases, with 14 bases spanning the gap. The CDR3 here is CSVHRTSNGYTF. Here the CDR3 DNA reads TGCAGCGTCCACAGGACGTCAAATGGCTACACCTTC.

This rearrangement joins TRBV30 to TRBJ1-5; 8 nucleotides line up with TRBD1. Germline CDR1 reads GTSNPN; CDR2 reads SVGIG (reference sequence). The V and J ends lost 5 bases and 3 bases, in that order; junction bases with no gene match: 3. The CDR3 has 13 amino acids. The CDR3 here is CAWETGANQPQHF. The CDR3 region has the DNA TGTGCCTGGGAGACAGGGGCCAATCAGCCCCAGCATTTT.

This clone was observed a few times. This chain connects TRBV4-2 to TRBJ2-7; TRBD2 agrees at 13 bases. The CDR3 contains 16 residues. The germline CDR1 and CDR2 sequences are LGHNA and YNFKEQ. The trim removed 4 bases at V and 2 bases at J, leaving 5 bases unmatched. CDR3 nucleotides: TGTGCCAGCAGCCCCGGGACTAGCGGGGCTACCTACGAGCAGTACTTC. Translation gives CASSPGTSGATYEQYF.

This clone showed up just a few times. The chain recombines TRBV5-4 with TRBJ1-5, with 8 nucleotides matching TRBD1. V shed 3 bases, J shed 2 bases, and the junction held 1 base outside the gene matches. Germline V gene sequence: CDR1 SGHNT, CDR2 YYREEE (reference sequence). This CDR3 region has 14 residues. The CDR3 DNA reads TGTGCCAGCAGCTCGGGACAGGGCAATCAGCCCCAGCATTTT. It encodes CASSSGQGNQPQHF.